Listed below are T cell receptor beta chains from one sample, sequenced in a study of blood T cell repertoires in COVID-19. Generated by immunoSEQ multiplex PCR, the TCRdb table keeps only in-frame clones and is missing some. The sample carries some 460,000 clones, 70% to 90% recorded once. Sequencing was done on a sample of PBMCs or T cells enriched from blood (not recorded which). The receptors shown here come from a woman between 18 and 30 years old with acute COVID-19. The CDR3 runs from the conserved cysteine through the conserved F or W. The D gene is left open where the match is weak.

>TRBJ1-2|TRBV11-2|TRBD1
CASSLVADRVQNYTF
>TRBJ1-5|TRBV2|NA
CASSEARGFNQPQHF
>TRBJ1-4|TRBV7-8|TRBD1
CASSLNPGQGEKLFF
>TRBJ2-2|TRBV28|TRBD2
CASGLAGRTGELFF
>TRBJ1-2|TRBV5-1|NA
CASSLGFLEGYTF
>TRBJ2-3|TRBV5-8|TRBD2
CASSWPGLADYTDTQYF
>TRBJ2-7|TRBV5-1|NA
CASSLESGEQYF
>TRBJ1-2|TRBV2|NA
CAELRPGDYGYTF
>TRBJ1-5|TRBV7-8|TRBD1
CASSHRQGGPVGNQPQHF
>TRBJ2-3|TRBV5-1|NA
CASVGGGGTDTQYF
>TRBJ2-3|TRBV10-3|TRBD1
CAISESRQGDDTQYF
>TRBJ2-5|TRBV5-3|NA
CARSLVAAGTQYF
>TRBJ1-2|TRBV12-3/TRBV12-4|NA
CASSWGSGRGYTF
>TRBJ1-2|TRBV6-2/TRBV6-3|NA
CASSYLGSANYGYTF
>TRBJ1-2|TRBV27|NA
CASSFGRATYGYTF
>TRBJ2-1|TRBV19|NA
CASSIEGEGAYNEQFF
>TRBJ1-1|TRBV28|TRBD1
CATQSTGVEAFF
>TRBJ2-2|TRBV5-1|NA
CASSLTPTLNTGELFF
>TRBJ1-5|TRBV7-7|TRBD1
CASSFYRGRINQPQHF
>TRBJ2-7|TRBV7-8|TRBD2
CASSFGRERGSSYEQYF
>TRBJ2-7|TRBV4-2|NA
CASSLKKEGGLVPGGPSTYEQYF
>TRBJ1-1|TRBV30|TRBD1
CAWSVTGGSTEAFF
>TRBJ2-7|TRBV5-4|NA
CASSLTTYEQYF
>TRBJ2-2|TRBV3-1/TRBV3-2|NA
CASSLRSGELFF
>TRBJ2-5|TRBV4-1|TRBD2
CASSRTSGPETQYF
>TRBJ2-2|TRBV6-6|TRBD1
CAIGQGATGELFF
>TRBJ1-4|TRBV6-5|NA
CASSQIQGVYEKLFF
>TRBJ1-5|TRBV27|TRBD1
CASSVGQSNQPQHF
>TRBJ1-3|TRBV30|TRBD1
CAWDRGPGNTIYF
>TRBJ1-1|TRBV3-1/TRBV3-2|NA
CASSLRPGKPMNTEAFF
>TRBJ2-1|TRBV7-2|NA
CASSLATGSSYNEQFF
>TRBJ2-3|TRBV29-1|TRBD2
CSVVGRLAGITDTQYF
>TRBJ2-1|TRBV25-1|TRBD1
CASRTPGTGTNEQFF
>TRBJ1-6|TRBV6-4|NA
CASRGRVNSPLHF
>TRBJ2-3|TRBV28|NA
CASSLDSDTQYF
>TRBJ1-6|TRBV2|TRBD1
CASRRQGGNSPLHF
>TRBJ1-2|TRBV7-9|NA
CASSPDSNYGYTF
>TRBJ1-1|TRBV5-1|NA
CASSEGRLRTEAFF
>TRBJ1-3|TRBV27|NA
CASSSRGGENTIYF
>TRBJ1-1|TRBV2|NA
CASSVQVRPEAFF
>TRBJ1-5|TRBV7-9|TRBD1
CASSPTGLNQPQHF
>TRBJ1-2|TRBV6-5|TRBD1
CASSWDRGDGYTF
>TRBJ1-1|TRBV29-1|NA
CSVNRDTRGTEAFF
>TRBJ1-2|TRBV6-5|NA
CASRSTGNYGYTF
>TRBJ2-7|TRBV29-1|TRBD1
CSARTGWEQYF
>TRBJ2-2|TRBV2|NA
CASGVLGPGELFF
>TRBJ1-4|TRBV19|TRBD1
CASSMVGTGGEKLFF
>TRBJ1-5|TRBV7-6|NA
CASSLATGGQPQHF
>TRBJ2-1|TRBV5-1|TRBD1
CASSLQRTGPYNEQFF
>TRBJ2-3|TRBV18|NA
CASSPRGEDTQYF
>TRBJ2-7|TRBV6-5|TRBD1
CASQGASPYEQYF
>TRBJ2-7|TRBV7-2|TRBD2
CASSREAGLAYEQYF
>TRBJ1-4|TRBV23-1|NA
CASSRSQVSNEKLFF
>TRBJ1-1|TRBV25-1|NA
CASSYPGRGTEAFF